What follows are 10 T cell receptor beta chains derived from one specimen sequenced in a study of post-analysis software for immune sequencing data. General study points: Five TRBV segments (TRBV5-6, TRBV5-1 and TRBV20-1 among them) occurred more frequently in patients than in controls.

For these TCRs, the target antigens are not known. Included in the TCR beta cDNA libraries were unique molecular identifiers. MiXCR, applied by TCRdb to the PCR reads, yields one record per CDR3 protein. The sample lists roughly 570,000 distinct CDR3 sequences, 34% occurring once. The sequenced sample consisted of blood. These TCRs come from a girl between 2 and 17 years old with multiple sclerosis.

The chain couples TRBV7-2 to TRBJ2-1; no clear D gene. With 2 bases removed from V and 6 bases from J, the gap between germline ends came to 14 bases. The CDR3 is 15 amino acids. The germline CDR1 and CDR2 sequences are SGHTA and FQGNSA. Here the CDR3 DNA reads TGTGCCAGCAGCTTATTCTTCGGCGCGCCCAATGAGCAGTTCTTC. Amino acids: CASSLFFGAPNEQFF.

This chain joins TRBV3-1 and TRBJ2-5; D remains unclear. Deletions cut 1 base from V and 1 base from J, with 10 bases between. The CDR3 is 15 amino acids. Germline loops: CDR1 LGHDT, CDR2 YNNKEL (reference sequence). The CDR3 nucleotides read TGTGCCAGCAGCCAAGGGAATACTGCCCAAGAGACCCAGTACTTC. Protein: CASSQGNTAQETQYF.

In the case of this clonotype: One end of the junction is discordant with germline, which a read error may explain. This chain joins TRBV10-3 and TRBJ2-2, with D possibly matching TRBD2 (6 bases). The CDR3 is 16 amino acids. CDR1 is ENHRY, CDR2 SYGVKD, per germline. The CDR3 spells CAISEKDPGGTRERFF. CDR3 bases: TGTGCCATCAGTGAGAAGGACCCCGGAGGGACCAGGGAGCGGTTTTTT.

This clonotype was seen a handful of times. This chain connects TRBV5-1 to TRBJ2-1, with 7 bases that match TRBD2. This CDR3 has 16 residues. Germline loops: CDR1 SGHRS, CDR2 YFSETQ. V dropped 3 bases and J dropped 0; count of bases not matched to a gene: 6. The CDR3 reads CASSYGAGSSYNEQFF. CDR3 nucleotides: TGCGCCAGCAGCTACGGAGCGGGGAGCTCCTACAATGAGCAGTTCTTC.

The sample holds a few counts of this clonotype. The chain employs TRBV9 and TRBJ1-2; no clear D. Trimming left V 4 bases short and J 4 bases short, with 11 bases between. The CDR3 consists of 13 residues. Germline values: CDR1 SGDLS, CDR2 YYNGEE. CDR3 DNA sequence: TGTGCCAGCAGCCAATCGGGCTCCTATGGCTACACCTTC. Translating gives CASSQSGSYGYTF.

This clonotype has just a few counts. The chain uses TRBV6-1 and TRBJ2-3, with TRBD1 as a possible D gene (5 bases). Germline assignment: CDR1 MNHNS and CDR2 SASEGT. The CDR3 totals 17 residues. V dropped 4 bases and J dropped 0 bases, with 17 bases sitting between them. CDR3 coding DNA: TGTGCCAGCAGTGCGCTTTTAGGGGTTTCTAGCACAGATACGCAGTATTTT. Protein product: CASSALLGVSSTDTQYF.

The chain has TRBV7-2 and TRBJ2-7; D is undetermined. This CDR3 spans 12 amino acids. CDR1 and CDR2 from the germline V gene are SGHTA and FQGNSA. Between the trimmed V and J ends, which lost 3 bases and 5 bases, there was a span of 8 bases. CDR3 DNA: TGTGCCAGCAGCTTGGGTAGGCACGAGCAGTACTTC. Translation: CASSLGRHEQYF.

The V and J genes are TRBV7-2 and TRBJ2-5, with TRBD1 as a possible D gene (6 bases). Per the germline V gene, CDR1 is SGHTA and CDR2 is FQGNSA. CDR3 length equals 15 residues. V was pared by 5 bases and J by 2 bases, with 15 bases between. The CDR3 protein is CASSLGAAIQETQYF. The CDR3 DNA reads as TGTGCCAGCAGCCTGGGGGCAGCCATTCAAGAGACCCAGTACTTC.

The genes are TRBV20-1 and TRBJ2-1; the match to TRBD2 covers 8 bases. Germline CDR1 DFQATT, CDR2 SNEGSKA (reference sequence). V shed 0 bases and J 5 bases; nucleotides not matched to a gene: 12. The CDR3 is 17 residues long. DNA for the CDR3: TGCAGTGCTAGAGACCTTTTTACTAGCGGAGATCACAATGAGCAGTTCTTC. Translation gives CSARDLFTSGDHNEQFF.

This clonotype was seen only a few times. The V call is TRBV20-1, the J call TRBJ2-5; possibly TRBD1 for D (5 bases). V lost 5 bases and J lost 1, with 26 bases in between. Germline V lookup: CDR1 DFQATT, CDR2 SNEGSKA (reference sequence). This CDR3 region has 18 residues. CDR3 amino acids: CSARSPDSNRGPQETQYF. Here the CDR3 DNA reads TGCAGTGCTCGAAGTCCAGACAGCAACCGAGGCCCCCAAGAGACCCAGTACTTC.